Reported below is one T cell receptor (beta chain). Its matching antigen is unknown. This entry comes from a study of cytomegalovirus exposure and HLA in healthy donors. Findings and limits, study-wide: A later analysis found that most CMV-associated TCR beta chains appeared HLA-restricted. What was likely a sequencing artifact was a cluster of highly shared sequence variants. Reportedly, a later analysis found an Asian-associated ancestry cluster had fewer N-insertions than the approximately 700-donor mean. With later analysis, a missense DCLRE1C variant became linked to TCR beta V- and J-gene trimming.

PCR was performed using 60 Vbeta and 13 Jbeta primers. Sequenced by immunoSEQ multiplex PCR; TCRdb stores in-frame clones only, minus some. The data hold over 75,000 clones, with 86% observed a single time. V lost 1 base and J lost 3, with 6 bases in between. The CDR3 extends over 13 amino acids. The V gene's germline CDR1 is MGHRA and CDR2 YSYEKL. The chain uses TRBV4-1 and TRBJ1-1, with D hard to call. Source material: PBMCs. This TCR was sampled from a man aged 30-40 years in good health and CMV-seropositive. CDR3 sequence (DNA): TGCGCCAGCAGCCAAGGGTCAGACACTGAAGCTTTCTTT. This gives the protein CASSQGSDTEAFF.